The 24 T cell receptor beta chains in this list originate from one sample, sequenced in a study of CD8+ T cells in alopecia areata. As the sequencing template, cDNA was produced by extracting RNA and reverse transcribing it. Generated by immunoSEQ multiplex PCR, the TCRdb table keeps only in-frame clones and is missing some. Of 150,000 to 200,000 clones listed, around 71% are singletons. The sequencing used CD8+ T cells sorted from blood, collected at week 0. These TCRs come from a human donor with alopecia areata.

The chain has TRBV19 and TRBJ2-3; 8 bases are a match to TRBD2. Unmatched junction bases numbered 4, after V lost 5 bases and J lost 3 bases. The length of the CDR3 is 14 residues. Looked up from germline, CDR1 is LNHDA and CDR2 is SQIVND (reference sequence). CDR3 bases: TGTGCCAGTAGTGGCGGACTAGCAACAGATACGCAGTATTTT. This codes for CASSGGLATDTQYF.

The chain links TRBV6-5 to TRBJ2-5, with TRBD1 as a possible D gene (5 bases). The length of the CDR3 is 13 residues. Germline CDR1 MNHEY, CDR2 SVGAGI. V was clipped by 9 bases and J by 2 bases, with 13 bases between them. CDR3 DNA: TGTGCCAGTTATGGGGCAGGGCAAGAGACCCAGTACTTC. Its translation: CASYGAGQETQYF.

With respect to this clone: The junction shows a germline mismatch at one end, possibly a read error. In the same sample, other DNA sequences code for this CDR3. This sequence joins TRBV5-1 and TRBJ2-7; TRBD1 is a possible D gene (6 bases). This CDR3 is 13 amino acids long. Germline V gene sequence: CDR1 SGHRS, CDR2 YFSETQ. The CDR3 bases are TGCGCCAGCAGTTTGGACAGAACCTACGAGCAGTACTTC. Its protein product is CASSLDRTYEQYF.

This clone has just one count. The chain joins TRBV9 to TRBJ2-1; 14 bases are shared with TRBD2. The CDR3 spans 16 residues. Looked up from germline, CDR1 is SGDLS and CDR2 is YYNGEE. Trimming cost V 0 bases and J 7 bases; bases outside gene matches: 3. The CDR3: CASSVGTSGGPNEQFF. CDR3 in DNA: TGTGCCAGCAGCGTAGGGACTAGCGGGGGGCCGAATGAGCAGTTCTTC.

The chain recombines TRBV6-5 with TRBJ2-1, with D maybe TRBD1 (6 bases). The V end lost 6 bases, the J end lost 9 bases, and 15 bases lay between the germline ends. CDR1 and CDR2 from the germline V gene are MNHEY and SVGAGI. The CDR3 extends over 13 amino acids. This CDR3 is CASRKGQLIEQFF. In DNA form, the CDR3 reads TGTGCCAGCAGGAAGGGACAACTAATTGAGCAGTTCTTC.

V is TRBV29-1 and J is TRBJ2-1; D gene unclear. This CDR3 spans 15 amino acids. Trimming left V 7 bases short and J 0 bases short, with 16 bases between. CDR1 is SQVTM and CDR2 is ANQGSEA in the germline V gene. In DNA, the CDR3 is TGCAGCGCCGAAGCCTCCGAGAGCTCCTACAATGAGCAGTTCTTC. As protein: CSAEASESSYNEQFF.

About this clone itself: Other DNA variants within this sample encode the same CDR3. The CDR3 nucleotides read TGTGCCAGCAGCTTCGGGACTGAAGCTTTCTTT. It translates to CASSFGTEAFF. The rearrangement joins TRBV7-9 to TRBJ1-1; unclear D gene. Trimming removed 3 bases from V and 5 bases from J, with 4 bases in between. The CDR3 contains 11 residues. The germline CDR1 and CDR2 sequences are SEHNR and FQNEAQ (reference sequence).

The chain combines TRBV7-9 with TRBJ1-6, with 7 bases aligning to TRBD1. V shed 5 bases, J shed 5 bases, and the junction held 9 bases outside the gene matches. The CDR3 covers 16 residues. Germline V CDR1 and CDR2: SEHNR, FQNEAQ (reference sequence). This chain's CDR3 is CASSPPQGGHNSPLHF. CDR3 sequence (DNA): TGTGCCAGCAGCCCTCCTCAGGGGGGACATAATTCACCCCTCCACTTT. Full variable domain (remainder filled in from reference TRBV7-9 and TRBJ1-6): DTGVSQNPRHKITKRGQNVTFRCDPISEHNRLYWYRQTLGQGPEFLTYFQNEAQLEKSRLLSDRFSAERPKGSFSTLEIQRTEQGDSAMYLCASSPPQGGHNSPLHFGNGTRLTVT.

J is TRBJ1-5 and V is TRBV4-1; TRBD1 is a possible D gene (5 bases). CDR3 size: 16 residues. Between the trimmed V and J ends, which lost 0 bases and 1 base, there was a span of 10 bases. Per germline, CDR1 MGHRA and CDR2 YSYEKL. The CDR3 here is CASSQDGGDSNQPQHF. For the CDR3, the DNA is TGCGCCAGCAGCCAAGATGGGGGGGACAGCAATCAGCCCCAGCATTTT.

V gene TRBV25-1 combines with J gene TRBJ1-1, with 7 bases fitting TRBD1. Germline CDR1 and CDR2: MGHDK and SYGVNS. This CDR3 is built from 12 residues. Trimming cost V 6 bases and J 7 bases; bases outside gene matches: 5. CDR3 in amino acids: CASRDRADEAFF. In DNA, the CDR3 is TGTGCCAGCAGAGACAGGGCTGATGAAGCTTTCTTT.

The chain carries TRBV27 and TRBJ1-1; D call uncertain. Germline V CDR1 and CDR2: MNHEY, SMNVEV (reference sequence). This CDR3 comprises 13 residues. V was clipped by 5 bases and J by 4 bases, with 11 bases between them. The CDR3 spells CASSEGSSTEAFF. The CDR3 coding sequence is TGTGCCAGCAGTGAGGGCAGTAGCACTGAAGCTTTCTTT.

This chain joins TRBV11-2 and TRBJ2-6; D may be TRBD1 (5 bases). The ends were cut back, 6 bases at V and 0 bases at J, with 21 bases in the middle. CDR1 SGHAT and CDR2 FQNNGV come from the germline V gene. The CDR3 is 19 amino acids. CDR3 nucleotide sequence: TGTGCCAGCAGTCCCCCGTCGACAGACACTTCCTCTGGGGCCAACGTCCTGACTTTC. It specifies CASSPPSTDTSSGANVLTF.

The gene calls are TRBV29-1 and TRBJ2-7, with TRBD1 matching 7 bases. CDR1 is SQVTM and CDR2 is ANQGSEA in the germline V gene. The length of the CDR3 is 14 residues. The V and J ends lost 6 bases and 0 bases, in that order; junction bases with no gene match: 8. The CDR3: CSVERQGSSYEQYF. For the CDR3, the DNA is TGCAGCGTCGAAAGACAGGGAAGCTCCTACGAGCAGTACTTC.

This clone was detected a few times. The chain uses TRBV14 and TRBJ2-5; tentatively, D is TRBD1 (6 bases). Trimming stripped 1 base from V and 3 bases from J, with 9 bases between. The germline CDR1 and CDR2 sequences are SGHDN and FVKESK. The CDR3 runs 14 residues. The CDR3 loop is CASSQVDSEETQYF. CDR3 nucleotides: TGTGCCAGCAGCCAAGTGGACAGCGAAGAGACCCAGTACTTC. Full variable domain (remainder filled in from reference TRBV14 and TRBJ2-5): EAGVTQFPSHSVIEKGQTVTLRCDPISGHDNLYWYRRVMGKEIKFLLHFVKESKQDESGMPNNRFLAERTGGTYSTLKVQPAELEDSGVYFCASSQVDSEETQYFGPGTRLLVL.

V gene TRBV4-1 combines with J gene TRBJ1-6; D is unresolved. The V gene lost 1 base and the J gene lost 16 bases, with 11 bases spanning the gap. The CDR3 covers 12 residues. CDR1 and CDR2 (germline): MGHRA, YSYEKL. The CDR3 coding sequence is TGCGCCAGCAGCCAAGGCTCTTCGGGACTCCACTTT. This gives the protein CASSQGSSGLHF.

This clone was recorded once. V gene TRBV29-1 combines with J gene TRBJ2-7; the match to TRBD2 covers 7 bases. CDR1 is SQVTM and CDR2 is ANQGSEA in the germline V gene. This CDR3 is 12 amino acids long. Unmatched junction bases numbered 1, after V lost 4 bases and J lost 1 base. CDR3 in amino acids: CSVGEGSYEQYF. In nucleotides, the CDR3 is TGCAGCGTTGGGGAGGGTTCCTACGAGCAGTACTTC.

This chain connects TRBV19 to TRBJ1-2; D may be TRBD1 (5 bases). V lost 6 bases, J lost 4 bases, and 6 bases lay in between. This CDR3 has 11 residues. Looked up from germline, CDR1 is LNHDA and CDR2 is SQIVND (reference sequence). The CDR3 DNA sequence: TGTGCCAGTAGGGACATCTATGGCTACACCTTC. Amino acid sequence: CASRDIYGYTF.

This clone was seen a handful of times. The rearrangement links TRBV27 to TRBJ2-5, with 10 bases that match TRBD2. Germline assignment: CDR1 MNHEY and CDR2 SMNVEV (reference sequence). The CDR3 runs 15 residues. After removal of 4 bases from V and 2 bases from J, the junction contained 4 bases not matched to a gene. CDR3 coding DNA: TGTGCCAGCAGTTCTCCAGCGGGGGGGCAAGAGACCCAGTACTTC. Its protein is CASSSPAGGQETQYF.

The V and J genes are TRBV7-9 and TRBJ2-5, with unresolved D. The CDR3 has 13 residues. V was shortened by 4 bases and J by 5 bases, with 11 bases between the two germline ends. Germline V CDR1 and CDR2: SEHNR, FQNEAQ (reference sequence). CDR3 sequence (DNA): TGTGCCAGCAGCTCCCCTTCCCAGGAGACCCAGTACTTC. Translating gives CASSSPSQETQYF.

The genes are TRBV7-9 and TRBJ2-7, with no clear D. This CDR3 is built from 11 residues. Germline CDR1 and CDR2: SEHNR and FQNEAQ (reference sequence). Trimming left V 5 bases short and J 6 bases short, with 8 bases between. The CDR3 bases are TGTGCCAGCAGCCCTATGGGCGAGCAGTACTTC. It translates to CASSPMGEQYF.

The gene calls are TRBV29-1 and TRBJ2-7; possible D gene TRBD1, 6 bases. The CDR3 spans 12 residues. Germline V gene lookup returns CDR1 SQVTM and CDR2 ANQGSEA. Trimming took 7 bases from V and 1 from J, leaving 11 bases between them. This CDR3 reads CSASGASYEQYF. Written as DNA, the CDR3 is TGCAGCGCTTCAGGGGCGTCCTACGAGCAGTACTTC.

The chain combines TRBV7-8 with TRBJ1-1, with D perhaps TRBD1 (5 bases). There are 15 residues in the CDR3. The V end was cut by 1 base, the J end by 4 bases, with 13 bases between. Germline CDR1 is SGHVS and CDR2 is FQNEAQ. DNA of the CDR3: TGTGCCAGCAGCTTAGGCGGTCGGGGCACCACTGAAGCTTTCTTT. Translation: CASSLGGRGTTEAFF. Supplemented by reference TRBV7-8 and TRBJ1-1, the full variable domain reads GAGVSQSPRYKVAKRGQDVALRCDPISGHVSLFWYQQALGQGPEFLTYFQNEAQLDKSGLPSDRFFAERPEGSVSTLKIQRTQQEDSAVYLCASSLGGRGTTEAFFGQGTRLTVV.

This rearrangement joins TRBV29-1 to TRBJ2-7; 9 positions agree with TRBD1. J gave up 2 bases and V 1 base, and 9 bases lay outside the gene matches. The germline V gene has CDR1 SQVTM and CDR2 ANQGSEA. CDR3 length: 16 residues. For the CDR3, the DNA is TGCAGCGTTGAAGCCCCCGGGACAGGGATGACCTACGAGCAGTACTTC. This sequence encodes CSVEAPGTGMTYEQYF.

This clone was seen only once. The V gene is TRBV6-9, the J gene TRBJ1-2; unclear D gene. The CDR3 spans 11 residues. The germline CDR1 and CDR2 sequences are MNHGY and SVAAGI. Deletions cut 7 bases from V and 3 bases from J, with 6 bases between. This CDR3 is CASTTDYGYTF. In nucleotides, the CDR3 is TGTGCCAGCACCACGGACTATGGCTACACCTTC.